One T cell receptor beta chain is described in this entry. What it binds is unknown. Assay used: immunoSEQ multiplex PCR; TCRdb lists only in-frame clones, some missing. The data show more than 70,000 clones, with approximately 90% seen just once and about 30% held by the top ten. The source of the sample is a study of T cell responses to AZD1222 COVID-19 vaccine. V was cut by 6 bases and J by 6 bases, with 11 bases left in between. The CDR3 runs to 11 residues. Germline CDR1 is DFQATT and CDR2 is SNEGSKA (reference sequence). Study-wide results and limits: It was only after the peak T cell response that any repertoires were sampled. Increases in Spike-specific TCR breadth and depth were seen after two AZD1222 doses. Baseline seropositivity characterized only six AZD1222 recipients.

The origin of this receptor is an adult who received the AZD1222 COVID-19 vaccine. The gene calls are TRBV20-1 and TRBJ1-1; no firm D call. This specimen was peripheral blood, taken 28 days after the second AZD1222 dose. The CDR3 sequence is CSAPLGAEAFF. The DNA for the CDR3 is TGCAGTGCACCCCTGGGAGCTGAAGCTTTCTTT.